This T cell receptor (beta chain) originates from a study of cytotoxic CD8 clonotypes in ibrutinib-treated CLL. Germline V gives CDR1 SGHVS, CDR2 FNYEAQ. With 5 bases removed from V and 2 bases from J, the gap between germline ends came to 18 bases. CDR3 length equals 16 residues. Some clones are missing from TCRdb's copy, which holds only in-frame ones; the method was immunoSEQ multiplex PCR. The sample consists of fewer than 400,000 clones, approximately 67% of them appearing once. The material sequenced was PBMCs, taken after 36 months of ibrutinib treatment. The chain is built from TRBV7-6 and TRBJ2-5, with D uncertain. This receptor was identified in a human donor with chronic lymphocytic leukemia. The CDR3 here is CASSHRYSGTQETQYF. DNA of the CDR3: TGTGCCAGCAGCCATCGTTATTCCGGAACTCAAGAGACCCAGTACTTC.